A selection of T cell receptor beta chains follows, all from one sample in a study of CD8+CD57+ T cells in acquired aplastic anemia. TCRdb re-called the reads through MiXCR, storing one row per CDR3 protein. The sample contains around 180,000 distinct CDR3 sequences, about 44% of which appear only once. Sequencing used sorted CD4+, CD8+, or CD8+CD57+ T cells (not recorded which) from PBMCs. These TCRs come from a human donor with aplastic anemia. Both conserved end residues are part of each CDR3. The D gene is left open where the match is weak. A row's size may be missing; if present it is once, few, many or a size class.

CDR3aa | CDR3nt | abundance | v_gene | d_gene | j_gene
CSASLDFAGTASPLHF | TGCAGTGCCAGCCTGGATTTCGCGGGGACGGCTTCACCCCTCCACTTT | . | TRBV20-1 | . | TRBJ1-6
CATSVGDSFQYF | TGTGCCACCAGCGTGGGGGATAGCTTTCAGTACTTC | . | TRBV15 | . | TRBJ2-4
CASSSSGTVIHF | TGTGCCAGTAGTTCCTCCGGGACAGTTATCCACTTT | many | TRBV19 | TRBD1 | TRBJ1-6
CASSLDGFYQETQYF | TGTGCCAGCAGCCTTGATGGGTTTTACCAAGAGACCCAGTACTTC | many | TRBV5-5 | . | TRBJ2-5
CASIGGMNTEAFF | TGTGCCAGCATTGGGGGCATGAACACTGAAGCTTTCTTT | . | TRBV2 | . | TRBJ1-1
CAISERGGGGIEETQYF | TGTGCCATCAGTGAGAGGGGCGGGGGGGGGATTGAAGAGACCCAGTACTTC | . | TRBV10-3 | TRBD2 | TRBJ2-5
CAISYKQGNQPQHF | TGTGCCATCAGTTACAAACAGGGAAATCAGCCCCAGCATTTT | . | TRBV10-3 | . | TRBJ1-5
CATSDLDSLTDTQYF | TGTGCCACCAGTGATCTAGACAGCCTCACAGATACGCAGTATTTT | . | TRBV24-1 | . | TRBJ2-3
CASSTGVPEAFF | TGTGCCAGCAGTACCGGGGTCCCTGAAGCTTTCTTT | few | TRBV7-2 | . | TRBJ1-1
CASSQRWPQDGRGSGEQYF | TGCGCCAGCAGCCAAAGATGGCCTCAAGACGGACGCGGATCGGGGGAGCAGTACTTC | many | TRBV4-1 | . | TRBJ2-7
CASSRGRGEKLFF | TGTGCCAGCAGCCGGGGGAGGGGTGAAAAACTGTTTTTT | many | TRBV9 | . | TRBJ1-4
CSVAGQYGNTIYF | TGCAGCGTGGCAGGACAGTATGGAAACACCATATATTTT | . | TRBV29-1 | . | TRBJ1-3
CASSIYYGNSPLHF | TGTGCCAGTAGTATTTATTACGGGAATTCACCCCTCCACTTT | . | TRBV19 | . | TRBJ1-6
CASSKQGRYGYTF | TGTGCCAGCAGTAAACAGGGCAGATATGGCTACACCTTC | many | TRBV9 | . | TRBJ1-2
CASSMWGANVLTF | TGTGCCAGTAGTATGTGGGGGGCCAACGTCCTGACTTTC | few | TRBV19 | . | TRBJ2-6
CASSESRGPKAQYF | TGCGCCAGCAGTGAGTCGCGGGGGCCCAAGGCGCAGTATTTT | . | TRBV10-1 | . | TRBJ2-3
CAISLTGGRERYEQYF | TGTGCCATCAGTTTAACGGGCGGGAGGGAACGATACGAGCAGTACTTC | . | TRBV10-3 | TRBD2 | TRBJ2-7
CASTLAGMGNEQLF | TGTGCCAGCACGCTAGCGGGGATGGGCAATGAGCAGCTCTTC | . | TRBV2 | TRBD2 | TRBJ2-1
CSARDVQGPVEQYF | TGCAGTGCTAGAGATGTACAGGGGCCCGTCGAGCAGTACTTC | few | TRBV20-1 | TRBD1 | TRBJ2-7
CATSGSGGWNTGELFF | TGTGCCACCAGCGGGAGCGGGGGTTGGAACACCGGGGAGCTGTTTTTT | . | TRBV15 | TRBD2 | TRBJ2-2
CASSDTGGYNEQFF | TGCGCCAGCAGTGATACAGGGGGCTACAATGAGCAGTTCTTC | . | TRBV10-2 | TRBD1 | TRBJ2-1
CVTSAAGAIDTQYF | TGTGTCACCAGCGCGGCAGGGGCTATAGATACGCAGTACTTT | . | TRBV15 | . | TRBJ2-3
CATTYGGGQGSYEQYF | TGTGCCACCACCTACGGGGGGGGACAGGGGTCGTACGAGCAGTACTTC | . | TRBV24-1 | TRBD1 | TRBJ2-7
CSARDPNADEQFF | TGCAGTGCTAGAGATCCGAATGCCGATGAGCAGTTCTTC | many | TRBV20-1 | . | TRBJ2-1
CASRSGTGSYEQYF | TGTGCCAGCAGGTCCGGGACAGGGTCCTACGAGCAGTACTTC | many | TRBV2 | TRBD1 | TRBJ2-7
CATSSDRDRAYGYTF | TGTGCCACCAGCAGTGACCGGGACAGGGCCTATGGCTACACCTTC | . | TRBV15 | TRBD1 | TRBJ1-2
CASSSLDGGTGELFF | TGTGCCAGCAGTTCCCTGGACGGGGGCACCGGGGAGCTGTTTTTT | many | TRBV12-3/TRBV12-4 | . | TRBJ2-2